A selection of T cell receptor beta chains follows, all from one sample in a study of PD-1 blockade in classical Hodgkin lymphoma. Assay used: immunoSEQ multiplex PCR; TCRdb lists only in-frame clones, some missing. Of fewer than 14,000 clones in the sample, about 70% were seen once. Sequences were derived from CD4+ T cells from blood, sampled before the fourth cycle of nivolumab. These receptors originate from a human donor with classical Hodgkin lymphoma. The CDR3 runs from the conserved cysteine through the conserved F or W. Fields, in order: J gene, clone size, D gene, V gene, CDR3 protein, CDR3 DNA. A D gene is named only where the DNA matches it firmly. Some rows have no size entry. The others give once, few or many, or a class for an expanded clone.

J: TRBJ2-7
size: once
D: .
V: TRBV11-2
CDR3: CASSLGYYEQYF
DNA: TGTGCCAGCAGCCTGGGGTACTACGAGCAGTACTTC

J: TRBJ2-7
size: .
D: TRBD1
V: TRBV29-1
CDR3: CSVEVAVQGAMYEQYF
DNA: TGCAGCGTTGAGGTTGCTGTACAGGGGGCGATGTACGAGCAGTACTTC

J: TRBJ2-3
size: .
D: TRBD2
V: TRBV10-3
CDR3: CAISTFGTTTDTQYF
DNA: TGTGCCATCAGTACCTTCGGGACTACCACAGATACGCAGTATTTT

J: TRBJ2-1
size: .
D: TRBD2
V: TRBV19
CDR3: CASSISTSRNEQFF
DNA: TGTGCCAGTAGTATCTCGACTAGCCGCAATGAGCAGTTCTTC

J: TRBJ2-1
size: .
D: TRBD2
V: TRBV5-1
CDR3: CASSLGTSRSSYNEQFF
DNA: TGCGCCAGCAGCTTGGGGACTAGCAGGAGCTCCTACAATGAGCAGTTCTTC

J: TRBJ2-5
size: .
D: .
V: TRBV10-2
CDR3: CASSESVAGQGGRETQYF
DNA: TGCGCCAGCAGTGAGTCGGTAGCGGGACAGGGTGGACGAGAGACCCAGTACTTC

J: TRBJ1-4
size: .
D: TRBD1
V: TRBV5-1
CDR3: CASSLWGQGEKLFF
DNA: TGCGCCAGCAGCCTATGGGGACAGGGAGAAAAACTGTTTTTT

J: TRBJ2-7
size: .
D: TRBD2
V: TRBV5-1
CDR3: CASSLRVAGGSYEQYF
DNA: TGCGCCAGCAGCTTGAGGGTAGCGGGAGGTTCTTACGAGCAGTACTTC

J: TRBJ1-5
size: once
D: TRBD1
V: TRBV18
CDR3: CASSPDRGGGQPQHF
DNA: TGTGCCAGCTCACCTGACAGGGGAGGAGGTCAGCCCCAGCATTTT

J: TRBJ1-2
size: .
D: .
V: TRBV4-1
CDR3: CASRGFWDGSYGYTF
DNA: TGCGCCAGCAGGGGTTTTTGGGACGGATCTTATGGCTACACCTTC

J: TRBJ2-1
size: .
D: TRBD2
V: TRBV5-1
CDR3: CASSSGLAGSDEQFF
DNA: TGCGCCAGCAGCTCCGGACTAGCGGGATCGGATGAGCAGTTCTTC

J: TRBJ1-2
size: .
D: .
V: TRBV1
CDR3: CTSSQDGGGILLGYTF
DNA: TGCACCAGCAGCCAAGATGGCGGCGGGATCCTATTGGGCTACACCTTC

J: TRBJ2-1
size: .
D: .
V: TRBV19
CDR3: CASSRSGGSYNEQFF
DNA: TGTGCCAGTAGTAGGAGTGGCGGGTCATACAATGAGCAGTTCTTC

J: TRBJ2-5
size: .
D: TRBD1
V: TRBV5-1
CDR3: CASSPGQQETQYF
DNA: TGCGCCAGCAGCCCGGGACAGCAAGAGACCCAGTACTTC

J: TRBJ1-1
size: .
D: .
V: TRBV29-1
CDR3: CSGRQPNTEAFF
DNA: TGCAGCGGAAGACAGCCGAACACTGAAGCTTTCTTT

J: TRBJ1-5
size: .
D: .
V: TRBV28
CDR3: CASSPQGYGYSNQPQHF
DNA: TGTGCCAGCAGTCCGCAGGGCTACGGATATAGCAATCAGCCCCAGCATTTT

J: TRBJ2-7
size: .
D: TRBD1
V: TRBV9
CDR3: CASSLDRVGEQYF
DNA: TGTGCCAGCAGCTTAGACAGGGTCGGCGAGCAGTACTTC

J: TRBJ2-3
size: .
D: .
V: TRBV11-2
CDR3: CASSPWGQLSTDTQYF
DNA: TGTGCCAGCAGCCCCTGGGGGCAGCTAAGCACAGATACGCAGTATTTT

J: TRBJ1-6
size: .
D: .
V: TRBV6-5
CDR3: CASSLRGANSPLHF
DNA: TGTGCCAGCAGTCTGCGGGGGGCGAACTCACCCCTCCACTTT

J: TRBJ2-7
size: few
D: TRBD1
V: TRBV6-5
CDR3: CASSWGTGPYEQYF
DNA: TGTGCCAGCAGTTGGGGGACAGGGCCCTACGAGCAGTACTTC

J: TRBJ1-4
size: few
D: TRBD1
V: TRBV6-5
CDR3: CASSERDSNEKLFF
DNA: TGTGCCAGCAGTGAGAGGGACAGTAATGAAAAACTGTTTTTT

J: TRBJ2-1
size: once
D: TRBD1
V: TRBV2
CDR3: CASSPRGTGRNEQFF
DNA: TGTGCCAGCAGCCCCAGGGGGACAGGGAGGAATGAGCAGTTCTTC

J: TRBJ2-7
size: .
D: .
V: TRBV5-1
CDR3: CASPTYEQYF
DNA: TGCGCCAGCCCTACCTACGAGCAGTACTTC

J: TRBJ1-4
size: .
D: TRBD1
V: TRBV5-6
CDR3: CASREGQGNEKLFF
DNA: TGTGCCAGCAGAGAGGGACAGGGGAATGAAAAACTGTTTTTT

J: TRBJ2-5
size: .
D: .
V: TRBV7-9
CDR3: CASSSTAQETQYF
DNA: TGTGCCAGCAGCTCTACAGCCCAAGAGACCCAGTACTTC

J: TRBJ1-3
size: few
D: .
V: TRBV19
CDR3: CATTRSGGNTIYF
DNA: TGTGCCACTACCAGGAGCGGCGGAAACACCATATATTTT

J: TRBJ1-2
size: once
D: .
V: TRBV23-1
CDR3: CASSPKVPQGRTNYGYTF
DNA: TGCGCCAGCAGTCCGAAGGTACCACAGGGAAGGACTAACTATGGCTACACCTTC

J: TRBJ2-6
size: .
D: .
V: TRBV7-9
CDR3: CASSLGTDSGANVLTF
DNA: TGTGCCAGCAGCTTAGGAACTGACTCTGGGGCCAACGTCCTGACTTTC

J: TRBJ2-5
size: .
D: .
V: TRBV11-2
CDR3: CASSEGPLWETQYF
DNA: TGTGCCAGCAGCGAGGGCCCGCTGTGGGAGACCCAGTACTTC

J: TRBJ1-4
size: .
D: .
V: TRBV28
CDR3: CASWPGPNEKLFF
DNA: TGTGCCAGCTGGCCGGGCCCCAATGAAAAACTGTTTTTT

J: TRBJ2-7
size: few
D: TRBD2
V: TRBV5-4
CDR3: CASSLDLAGDEQYF
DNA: TGTGCCAGCAGCTTGGACCTAGCGGGGGACGAGCAGTACTTC

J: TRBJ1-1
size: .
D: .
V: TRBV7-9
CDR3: CASSLDQATEAFF
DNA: TGTGCCAGCAGCTTAGATCAGGCCACTGAAGCTTTCTTT

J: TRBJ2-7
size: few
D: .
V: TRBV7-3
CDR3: CASSLMAASEQYF
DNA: TGTGCCAGCAGCTTAATGGCCGCTTCCGAGCAGTACTTC

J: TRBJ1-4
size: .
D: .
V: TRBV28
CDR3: CAIQKSGAANEKLFF
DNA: TGTGCCATCCAAAAAAGCGGGGCTGCTAATGAAAAACTGTTTTTT

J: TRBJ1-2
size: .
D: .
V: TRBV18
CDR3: CASSPLQGPGYGYTF
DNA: TGTGCCAGCTCACCACTCCAGGGGCCGGGCTATGGCTACACCTTC

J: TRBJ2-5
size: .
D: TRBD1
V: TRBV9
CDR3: CASSPTGVGYETQYF
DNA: TGTGCCAGCAGCCCAACAGGGGTTGGTTACGAGACCCAGTACTTC

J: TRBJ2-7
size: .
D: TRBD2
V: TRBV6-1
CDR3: CASSGTSGSPTRSNEQYF
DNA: TGTGCCAGCAGTGGGACTAGCGGGAGCCCAACCCGGTCTAACGAGCAGTACTTC

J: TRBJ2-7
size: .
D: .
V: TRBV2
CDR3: CASSEKGGSYEQYF
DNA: TGTGCCAGCAGTGAAAAGGGCGGCTCCTACGAGCAGTACTTC

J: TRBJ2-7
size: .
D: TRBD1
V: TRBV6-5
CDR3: CASSQGQGAREQYF
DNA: TGTGCCAGCAGTCAGGGACAGGGGGCGCGGGAGCAGTACTTC

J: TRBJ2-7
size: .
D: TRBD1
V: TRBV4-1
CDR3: CASSQDPGTGGYEQYF
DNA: TGCGCCAGCAGCCAAGATCCCGGGACAGGGGGCTACGAGCAGTACTTC

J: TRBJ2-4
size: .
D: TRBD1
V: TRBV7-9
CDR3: CASSLGQGMAKNIQYF
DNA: TGTGCCAGCAGCTTAGGACAGGGGATGGCCAAAAACATTCAGTACTTC

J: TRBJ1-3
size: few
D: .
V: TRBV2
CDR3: CASSPLGPGNTIYF
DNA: TGTGCCAGCAGCCCATTGGGGCCCGGAAACACCATATATTTT

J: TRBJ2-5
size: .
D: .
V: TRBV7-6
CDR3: CASSFGPPTLTAQETQYF
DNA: TGTGCCAGCAGCTTTGGACCTCCTACTTTAACCGCCCAAGAGACCCAGTACTTC

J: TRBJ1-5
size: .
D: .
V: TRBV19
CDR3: CASSISERLPQHF
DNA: TGTGCCAGTAGTATCTCCGAGCGATTGCCTCAGCATTTT

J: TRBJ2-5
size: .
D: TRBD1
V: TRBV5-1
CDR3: CASSPGTGGYQETQYF
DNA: TGCGCCAGCAGCCCAGGGACAGGGGGATACCAAGAGACCCAGTACTTC

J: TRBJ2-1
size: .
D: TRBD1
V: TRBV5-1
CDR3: CASSLDRAGEQFF
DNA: TGCGCCAGCAGCCTGGACAGGGCGGGTGAGCAGTTCTTC

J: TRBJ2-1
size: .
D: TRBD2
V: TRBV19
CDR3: CASSITPAGVTAEQFF
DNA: TGTGCCAGTAGTATAACCCCAGCGGGAGTCACCGCTGAGCAGTTCTTC

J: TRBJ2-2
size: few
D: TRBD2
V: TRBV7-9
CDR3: CASTRGDTGELFF
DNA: TGTGCCAGCACCCGGGGGGACACCGGGGAGCTGTTTTTT

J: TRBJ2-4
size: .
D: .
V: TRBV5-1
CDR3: CASSFNLGGAKNIQYF
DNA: TGCGCCAGCAGCTTTAATCTTGGTGGAGCCAAAAACATTCAGTACTTC

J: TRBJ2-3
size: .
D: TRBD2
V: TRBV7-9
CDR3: CASSPGLALTDTQYF
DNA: TGTGCCAGCAGCCCCGGACTAGCCCTCACAGATACGCAGTATTTT